This T cell receptor beta chain was captured by sequencing in a study of vaccination and CD4 T cells after COVID-19. The treatment here: approximately 10-day PBMC culture with coronavirus spike peptide pools or control peptides (ViraFEST assay). Sequencing of the DNA from cultured CD4+ T cells was carried out with the Oncomine TCR Beta short-read assay. TCRdb ran MiXCR on the PCR reads and lists one entry per CDR3 protein. The profile covers about 13,000 distinct CDR3 sequences, with approximately 54% appearing a single time and 18% taken by the ten largest. This clonotype was found once. The antigen is unknown. Germline V gene data show CDR1 as SGHNT and CDR2 as YYREEE (reference sequence). Trimming cost V 4 bases and J 3 bases; bases outside gene matches: 3. The CDR3 sequence is 13 residues long.

The sequence was collected from a human donor who had recovered from COVID-19. Source material: CD4+ T cells from blood, cultured in vitro. The chain is built from TRBV5-4 and TRBJ1-2; TRBD1 matches 7 bases. The CDR3 protein is CASSQQGYYGYTF. For the CDR3, the DNA is TGTGCCAGCAGCCAACAGGGGTACTATGGCTACACCTTC.